One and the same sample provided the 6 T cell receptor beta chains below, sequenced in a study of shared clonotypes between healthy human individuals. Generated by immunoSEQ multiplex PCR, the TCRdb table keeps only in-frame clones and is missing some. The profile covers 1.4 million or so clones, with approximately 98.5% appearing a single time and 0.36% taken by the ten largest. What was sequenced was naive CD4+ T cells sorted from blood. Stated subset: CD45RA+ positively selected. These TCRs come from a man aged 25 to 40 in good health.

The J gene is TRBJ2-5, the V gene TRBV7-2, with TRBD1 as a possible D gene (6 bases). Germline V gives CDR1 SGHTA, CDR2 FQGNSA. Trimming pared 5 bases from V and 3 bases from J, leaving 16 bases between. The CDR3 sequence is 15 residues long. CDR3 loop: CASSKWGPGEETQYF. The CDR3 DNA is TGTGCCAGCAGCAAATGGGGGCCAGGGGAAGAGACCCAGTACTTC. The whole variable domain, filled in from reference TRBV7-2 and TRBJ2-5, reads GAGVSQSPSNKVTEKGKDVELRCDPISGHTALYWYRQSLGQGLEFLIYFQGNSAPDKSGLPSDRFSAERTGGSVSTLTIQRTQQEDSAVYLCASSKWGPGEETQYFGPGTRLLVL.

As regards this clone: The same CDR3 also results from other DNA sequences found in this sample. This chain joins TRBV5-1 and TRBJ2-3; 14 bases are a match to TRBD2. Germline V CDR1 and CDR2: SGHRS, YFSETQ. The V and J ends lost 4 bases and 4 bases, in that order; junction bases with no gene match: 2. This CDR3 spans 15 amino acids. CDR3 region: CASSPGLAGADTQYF. CDR3 nucleotide sequence: TGCGCCAGCAGCCCGGGACTAGCGGGAGCAGATACGCAGTATTTT.

With respect to this clone: At the DNA level, this CDR3 is encoded by other sequences in the same sample as well. The chain links TRBV29-1 to TRBJ2-2, with D maybe TRBD2 (5 bases). The CDR3 totals 11 residues. Germline V gives CDR1 SQVTM, CDR2 ANQGSEA. V was clipped by 4 bases and J by 5 bases, with 5 bases between them. CDR3 in amino acids: CSVGRTGELFF. DNA of the CDR3: TGCAGCGTTGGGAGGACCGGGGAGCTGTTTTTT.

The table lists this clone with a count of one. The rearrangement uses TRBV7-9 and TRBJ2-3; D possibly corresponds to TRBD2 (7 bases). The length of the CDR3 is 13 residues. V was trimmed by 4 bases and J by 11 bases, leaving 16 bases between them. Germline V gives CDR1 SEHNR, CDR2 FQNEAQ (reference sequence). CDR3 bases: TGTGCCAGCAGCTCGGCGGGGGCGGCTGTGCAGTATTTT. Its protein is CASSSAGAAVQYF.

This clone has only one observation. The chain employs TRBV5-1 and TRBJ2-1; TRBD2 aligns across 10 bases. CDR1 and CDR2 from the germline V gene are SGHRS and YFSETQ. The CDR3 totals 18 residues. V lost 0 bases and J lost 6; bases outside the gene matches: 12. The CDR3 reads CASSLGPASGRETNEQFF. The DNA for the CDR3 is TGCGCCAGCAGCTTGGGCCCAGCGAGCGGGAGGGAAACCAATGAGCAGTTCTTC. The full variable domain, its missing parts supplied by reference TRBV5-1 and TRBJ2-1, is KAGVTQTPRYLIKTRGQQVTLSCSPISGHRSVSWYQQTPGQGLQFLFEYFSETQRNKGNFPGRFSGRQFSNSRSEMNVSTLELGDSALYLCASSLGPASGRETNEQFFGPGTRLTVL.

V gene TRBV7-3 combines with J gene TRBJ2-3; TRBD1 matches 9 bases. Trimming removed 5 bases from V and 2 bases from J; junction bases left unmatched: 8. The CDR3 loop spans 16 amino acids. Germline loops: CDR1 SGHTA, CDR2 FQGTGA. CDR3 nucleotides: TGTGCCAGCAGCCTACTAGACAGGGGGAACACAGATACGCAGTATTTT. This translates into CASSLLDRGNTDTQYF.